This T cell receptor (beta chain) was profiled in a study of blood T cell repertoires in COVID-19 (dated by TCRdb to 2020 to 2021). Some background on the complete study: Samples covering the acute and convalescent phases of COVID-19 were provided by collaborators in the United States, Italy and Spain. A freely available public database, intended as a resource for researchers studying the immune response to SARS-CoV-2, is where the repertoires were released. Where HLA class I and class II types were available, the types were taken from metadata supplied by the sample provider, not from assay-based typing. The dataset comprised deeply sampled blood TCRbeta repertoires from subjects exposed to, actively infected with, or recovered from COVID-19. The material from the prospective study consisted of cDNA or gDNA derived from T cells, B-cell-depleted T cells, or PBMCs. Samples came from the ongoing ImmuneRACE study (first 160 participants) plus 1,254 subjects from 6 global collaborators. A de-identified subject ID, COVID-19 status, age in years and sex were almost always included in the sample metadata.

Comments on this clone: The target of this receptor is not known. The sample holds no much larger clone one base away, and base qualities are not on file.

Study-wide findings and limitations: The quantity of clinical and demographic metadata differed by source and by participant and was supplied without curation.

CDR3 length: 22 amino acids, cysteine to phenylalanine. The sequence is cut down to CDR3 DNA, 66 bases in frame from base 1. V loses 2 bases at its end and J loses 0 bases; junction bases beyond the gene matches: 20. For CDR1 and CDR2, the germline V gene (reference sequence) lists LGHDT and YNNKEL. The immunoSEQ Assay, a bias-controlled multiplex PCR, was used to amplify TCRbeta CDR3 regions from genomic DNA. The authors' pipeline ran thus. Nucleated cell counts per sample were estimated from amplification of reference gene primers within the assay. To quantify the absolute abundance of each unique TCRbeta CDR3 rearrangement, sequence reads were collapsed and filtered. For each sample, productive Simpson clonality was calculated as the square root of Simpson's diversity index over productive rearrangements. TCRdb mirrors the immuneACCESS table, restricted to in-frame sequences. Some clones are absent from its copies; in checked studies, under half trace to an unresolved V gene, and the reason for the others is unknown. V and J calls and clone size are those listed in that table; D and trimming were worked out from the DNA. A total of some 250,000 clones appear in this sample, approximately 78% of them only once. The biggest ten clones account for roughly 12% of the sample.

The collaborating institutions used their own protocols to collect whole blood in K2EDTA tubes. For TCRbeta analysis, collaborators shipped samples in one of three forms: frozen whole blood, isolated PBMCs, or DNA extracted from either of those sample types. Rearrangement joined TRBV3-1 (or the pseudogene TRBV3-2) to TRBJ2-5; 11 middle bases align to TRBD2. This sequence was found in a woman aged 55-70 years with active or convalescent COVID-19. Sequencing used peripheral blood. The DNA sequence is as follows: TGTGCCAGCAGCCAAACTTTGGGGGGCCCGCTAGCGGGGGGAACGTACCAAGAGACCCAGTACTTC. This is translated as CASSQTLGGPLAGGTYQETQYF.